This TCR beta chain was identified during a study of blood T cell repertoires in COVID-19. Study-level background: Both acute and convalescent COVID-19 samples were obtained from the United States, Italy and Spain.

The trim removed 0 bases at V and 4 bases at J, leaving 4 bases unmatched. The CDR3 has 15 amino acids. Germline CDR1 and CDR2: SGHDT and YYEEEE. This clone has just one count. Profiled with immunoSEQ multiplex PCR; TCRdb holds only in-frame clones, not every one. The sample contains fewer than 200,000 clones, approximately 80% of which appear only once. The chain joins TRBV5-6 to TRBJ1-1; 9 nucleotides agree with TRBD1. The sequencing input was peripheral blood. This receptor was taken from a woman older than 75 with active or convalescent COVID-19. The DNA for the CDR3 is TGTGCCAGCAGCTTGGGGGACAGGGCGGGCACTGAAGCTTTCTTT. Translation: CASSLGDRAGTEAFF.